This TCR beta chain came from a study of blood T cell repertoires in COVID-19. On the study more broadly: From the United States, Italy and Spain came samples of acute and convalescent COVID-19. PBMCs, B-cell-depleted T cells, or T cells were the source of the cDNA or gDNA that made up the material.

Per the study methods: Nucleated cell number was recorded as an estimate derived from reference gene primer amplification. Clones were read by immunoSEQ multiplex PCR, and TCRdb kept only the in-frame ones, dropping some. V, J and clone size derive from that table, while D and trimming were established from the DNA sequence. Among roughly 200,000 clones listed, 88% were seen once. This receptor was identified in a man between 18 and 35 years old with active or convalescent COVID-19. Sequenced material: peripheral blood.

The CDR3 loop reads CASNPGDTNYGYTF. The CDR3 nucleotides read TGTGCCAGCAACCCCGGGGATACGAACTATGGCTACACCTTC. The chain couples TRBV9 to TRBJ1-2, with unresolved D. Germline-derived CDR1 and CDR2 are SGDLS and YYNGEE. The ends were cut back, 6 bases at V and 2 bases at J, with 14 bases in the middle. CDR3 length: 14 amino acids. The full variable domain, rest sourced from reference TRBV9 and TRBJ1-2, is DSGVTQTPKHLITATGQRVTLRCSPRSGDLSVYWYQQSLDQGLQFLIQYYNGEERAKGNILERFSAQQFPDLHSELNLSSLELGDSALYFCASNPGDTNYGYTFGSGTRLTVV.